The 32 T cell receptor beta chains below come from one sample, sequenced in a study of cytomegalovirus exposure and HLA in healthy donors. The primer mix had 60 Vbeta and 13 Jbeta primers. Some clones are missing from TCRdb's copy, which holds only in-frame ones; the method was immunoSEQ multiplex PCR. The sample has tens of thousands of clones, around 78% seen once. The specimen was PBMCs. The source of these receptors is a woman aged 40 to 55 in good health and CMV-seropositive.

This clone was observed a few times. J is TRBJ2-3 and V is TRBV6-1; 8 positions agree with TRBD2. The trim removed 1 base at V and 4 bases at J, leaving 4 bases unmatched. The germline gives CDR1 MNHNS, CDR2 SASEGT. This CDR3 region has 15 residues. This CDR3 reads CASSEVSGSADTQYF. The CDR3 region has the DNA TGTGCCAGCAGTGAAGTAAGCGGGAGCGCAGATACGCAGTATTTT.

The J gene is TRBJ2-1, the V gene TRBV4-1; maybe TRBD2 (5 bases). This CDR3 has 16 amino acids. Germline V gene lookup returns CDR1 MGHRA and CDR2 YSYEKL. V lost 4 bases to trimming and J lost 2 bases, with 15 bases between them. CDR3 loop: CASSPSGSGAYNEQFF. For the CDR3, the DNA is TGCGCCAGCAGCCCCTCCGGAAGCGGAGCCTACAATGAGCAGTTCTTC.

The chain has TRBV19 and TRBJ2-1; no definite D call. The germline gives CDR1 LNHDA, CDR2 SQIVND (reference sequence). The CDR3 is made up of 13 amino acids. Trimming stripped 2 bases from V and 5 bases from J, with 7 bases between. The CDR3 sequence is CASSISVNNEQFF. CDR3 sequence (DNA): TGTGCCAGTAGTATATCCGTTAACAATGAGCAGTTCTTC.

The chain joins TRBV10-3 to TRBJ2-7; 13 nucleotides line up with TRBD2. The CDR3 runs 13 residues. V lost 9 bases and J lost 3; bases outside the gene matches: 2. Germline V gene lookup returns CDR1 ENHRY and CDR2 SYGVKD. This chain's CDR3 is CAIGLAGDYEQYF. The CDR3 DNA reads TGTGCCATAGGACTAGCGGGAGACTACGAGCAGTACTTC.

As to this clone: A junction end diverges from the germline sequence, so it may reflect a read error. The chain employs TRBV30 and TRBJ2-7, with D tentatively TRBD2 (6 bases). The CDR3 sequence is 13 residues long. Looked up from germline, CDR1 is GTSNPN and CDR2 is SVGIG (reference sequence). CDR3 DNA: TGTGCCCGGAGTATCGGGAGTTTGTACGAGCAGTACTTC. Its protein product is CARSIGSLYEQYF.

This clone occurred a few times. The junction differs from germline at one of its ends, possibly a read error. This CDR3 is CASSLGQNYEQYF. CDR3 in DNA: TGTGCTAGCAGCTTAGGTCAGAACTACGAGCAGTACTTC. This chain uses TRBV7-7 with TRBJ2-7; D is undetermined. The CDR3 consists of 13 residues. Per the germline V gene, CDR1 is SSHAT and CDR2 is FNYEAQ (reference sequence).

The V and J genes are TRBV21-1 and TRBJ1-5. TRBV21-1 is termed a pseudogene. This CDR3 contains 15 residues. The CDR3: CASSKAREGNQPQHF. Written as DNA, the CDR3 is TGTGCCAGCAGCAAAGCGAGGGAGGGCAATCAGCCCCAGCATTTT.

On this clone itself: The junction departs from germline at one end; a sequencing error may be responsible. This chain links TRBV7-6 with TRBJ1-3; perhaps TRBD1 as D (5 bases). CDR1 SGHVS and CDR2 FNYEAQ come from the germline V gene. The CDR3 has 13 amino acids. CDR3: CASSLPTDNTTYF. The CDR3 region has the DNA TGTGCCAGCAGCTTACCGACAGATAACACCACATATTTT.

The chain carries TRBV19 and TRBJ2-5; 8 nucleotides agree with TRBD2. The V gene's germline CDR1 is LNHDA and CDR2 SQIVND (reference sequence). V shed 0 bases and J 4 bases; nucleotides not matched to a gene: 4. This CDR3 region has 15 residues. The CDR3: CASSIDREGRETQYF. The DNA of the CDR3 is TGTGCCAGTAGTATAGACCGGGAGGGCCGAGAGACCCAGTACTTC.

This clone was counted ten times or more. This same CDR3 is encoded by further DNA sequences in the sample. The gene calls are TRBV7-3 and TRBJ2-3; a possible D gene is TRBD2 (7 bases). Germline values: CDR1 SGHTA, CDR2 FQGTGA. Between the trimmed V and J ends, which lost 3 bases and 2 bases, there was a span of 9 bases. The CDR3 is 14 amino acids. The CDR3 DNA follows: TGTGCCAGCAGCTTGGGGGGGGCCACAGATACGCAGTATTTT. This codes for CASSLGGATDTQYF.

The rearrangement joins TRBV29-1 to TRBJ2-7; a possible D gene is TRBD1 (5 bases). V lost 4 bases and J lost 8, with 21 bases in between. The CDR3 extends over 14 amino acids. The germline gives CDR1 SQVTM, CDR2 ANQGSEA. CDR3 amino acids: CSVVTGADFVQQYF. CDR3 in DNA: TGCAGCGTTGTAACTGGGGCAGACTTCGTCCAGCAGTACTTC.

This clone was seen just once. The rearrangement links TRBV9 to TRBJ2-5, with D possibly TRBD2 on 5 matching bases. Between the trimmed V and J ends, which lost 1 base and 4 bases, there was a span of 14 bases. CDR1 is SGDLS, CDR2 YYNGEE, per germline. The CDR3 is 15 amino acids. The CDR3, as DNA: TGTGCCAGCAGCGTAATGGGAGAACGGGGAGAGACCCAGTACTTC. Translation: CASSVMGERGETQYF.

CDR3 amino acids: CASSRSGSETQYF. The CDR3 bases are TGCGCCAGCAGCCGTAGCGGGAGTGAGACGCAGTATTTT. V gene TRBV5-1 combines with J gene TRBJ2-3; 9 positions match TRBD2. The ends lost 4 bases at V and 9 bases at J; junction bases unmatched: 6. Germline V gene lookup returns CDR1 SGHRS and CDR2 YFSETQ. This CDR3 has 13 residues.

The V gene is TRBV27, the J gene TRBJ2-7, with 8 positions matching TRBD2. V shed 11 bases, J shed 2 bases, and the junction held 11 bases outside the gene matches. CDR1 and CDR2 (germline): MNHEY, SMNVEV (reference sequence). This CDR3 has 14 residues. CDR3 residues: CAASSGSHPYEQYF. The CDR3 nucleotides read TGTGCCGCCTCAAGCGGGAGCCACCCCTACGAGCAGTACTTC.

This clone has a single count. The V and J genes are TRBV6-6 and TRBJ1-5; D remains unclear. In germline, CDR1 is MNHNY, CDR2 SVGAGI (reference sequence). This CDR3 comprises 14 residues. V was shortened by 6 bases and J by 5 bases, with 14 bases between the two germline ends. CDR3 bases: TGTGCCAGCAGCTTCAAACCGGTCGATCAGCCCCAGCATTTT. Its translation: CASSFKPVDQPQHF.

In its sample, this clone was seen once. The rearrangement uses TRBV7-9 and TRBJ2-1, with TRBD1 matching 7 bases. This CDR3 is 12 amino acids long. V shed 7 bases and J 10 bases; nucleotides not matched to a gene: 7. Germline assignment: CDR1 SEHNR and CDR2 FQNEAQ (reference sequence). Written as DNA, the CDR3 is TGTGCCAGCATGCGACAGGGTGGGGAGCAGTTCTTC. Translation gives CASMRQGGEQFF.

The J gene is TRBJ2-1, the V gene TRBV5-1; TRBD1 matches at 8 bases. Trimming cost V 4 bases and J 9 bases; bases outside gene matches: 9. CDR3 length equals 14 residues. Germline V gene data show CDR1 as SGHRS and CDR2 as YFSETQ. CDR3 region: CASSGGGQGSEQFF. The DNA of the CDR3 is TGCGCCAGCAGCGGGGGCGGACAGGGCAGTGAGCAGTTCTTC.

The rearrangement joins TRBV5-6 to TRBJ2-1; 8 nucleotides agree with TRBD1. V lost 1 base, J lost 10 bases, and 16 bases stayed unmatched. The germline V gene has CDR1 SGHDT and CDR2 YYEEEE. The CDR3 totals 17 residues. The CDR3 DNA sequence: TGTGCCAGCAGCTTGTCAGGCAGGGGGCAACTCGCCACGGAGCAGTTCTTC. It yields the protein CASSLSGRGQLATEQFF.

V usage is TRBV19 and J usage is TRBJ1-1; TRBD1 aligns across 9 bases. The CDR3 has 15 residues. With 6 bases clipped from V and 7 bases from J, the junction kept 12 bases outside the gene matches. Germline V gene sequence: CDR1 LNHDA, CDR2 SQIVND (reference sequence). CDR3 region: CASSGQGRPGGEAFF. The CDR3 DNA sequence: TGTGCCAGTAGCGGACAGGGGAGACCTGGTGGTGAAGCTTTCTTT.

This clone was picked up a small number of times. This sequence joins TRBV6-5 and TRBJ2-2, with TRBD2 matching over 12 bases. The CDR3 contains 15 residues. Germline V lookup: CDR1 MNHEY, CDR2 SVGAGI. V gave up 6 bases and J gave up 5 bases; unmatched junction bases: 4. The CDR3 DNA reads TGTGCCAGCAGCCGGACTAGCGGGGTGACCGGGGAGCTGTTTTTT. Amino acids: CASSRTSGVTGELFF.

This clone is a singleton in its sample. The chain has TRBV7-3 and TRBJ2-5; maybe TRBD1 (6 bases). The tail of the sequence fits TRBJ2-7 better, so the J call may be wrong. The CDR3 length is 12 residues. Germline V gene sequence: CDR1 SGHTA, CDR2 FQGTGA. CDR3 amino acids: CASPGRGHEQYF. The CDR3 bases are TGTGCCAGCCCGGGCAGGGGCCACGAGCAGTACTTC.

This chain connects TRBV5-1 to TRBJ1-2; maybe TRBD1 (6 bases). Germline CDR1 and CDR2: SGHRS and YFSETQ. The CDR3 is 14 residues long. Deletions cut 4 bases from V and 4 bases from J, with 14 bases between. In nucleotides, the CDR3 is TGCGCCAGCAGCCCCGGGACACATCTCTATGGCTACACCTTC. Translating gives CASSPGTHLYGYTF.

The CDR3 nucleotides read TGTGCCAGCAGCCCGGGTTTCCGGTTAGATACGCAGTATTTT. As protein: CASSPGFRLDTQYF. The V call is TRBV7-3, the J call TRBJ2-3; no firm D call. Germline V lookup: CDR1 SGHTA, CDR2 FQGTGA. There are 14 residues in the CDR3. V shed 5 bases and J shed 5 bases, with 14 bases lying between them. Full variable domain (rest looked up from reference TRBV7-3 and TRBJ2-3): GAGVSQTPSNKVTEKGKYVELRCDPISGHTALYWYRQSLGQGPEFLIYFQGTGAADDSGLPNDRFFAVRPEGSVSTLKIQRTERGDSAVYLCASSPGFRLDTQYFGPGTRLTVL.

V usage is TRBV5-8 and J usage is TRBJ2-1; 8 bases fit TRBD1. Looked up from germline, CDR1 is SGHTS and CDR2 is YDEGEE. The CDR3 contains 15 residues. With V trimmed by 4 bases and J by 1 base, 4 bases remained unmatched. The CDR3 DNA reads as TGTGCCAGCAGCCAATACAGGGGGTCCTACAATGAGCAGTTCTTC. Encoded protein: CASSQYRGSYNEQFF.

As regards this clone: The sample has other DNA sequences that encode this CDR3 too. This chain joins TRBV5-4 and TRBJ2-7; TRBD1 matches 9 bases. Germline values: CDR1 SGHNT, CDR2 YYREEE (reference sequence). V trimming: 2 bases; J trimming: 6 bases; junction bases outside the gene matches: 6. CDR3 size: 14 residues. CDR3 protein: CASSFPGQGREQYF. In nucleotides, the CDR3 is TGTGCCAGCAGCTTCCCGGGACAGGGCCGCGAGCAGTACTTC.

The chain joins TRBV4-3 to TRBJ2-5; 7 bases line up with TRBD2. The germline gives CDR1 LGHNA, CDR2 YSLEER. This CDR3 comprises 12 residues. The J segment lost 13 bases and the V segment lost 1 base, leaving 6 bases of the junction unmatched. Written as DNA, the CDR3 is TGCGCCAGCAGCCAAGGCAGGGAGGGTCTGTACTTC. This sequence encodes CASSQGREGLYF.

The chain uses TRBV6-6 and TRBJ2-5; 11 nucleotides match TRBD1. Near its end, the DNA agrees better with TRBJ2-7, so the J call may be wrong. Germline lookup yields CDR1 MNHNY and CDR2 SVGAGI (reference sequence). The CDR3 loop spans 15 amino acids. The CDR3 sequence: CASRAGQGDVYEQYF. The CDR3 coding sequence is TGTGCCAGCAGGGCGGGACAGGGGGACGTCTACGAGCAGTACTTC.

The J gene is TRBJ1-3, the V gene TRBV4-3; no clear D gene. The CDR3 loop spans 16 amino acids. Trimming cost V 1 base and J 3 bases, with 13 bases left between them. Germline assignment: CDR1 LGHNA and CDR2 YSLEER. The CDR3 loop reads CASSQGHPGGGNTIYF. CDR3 nucleotide sequence: TGCGCCAGCAGCCAAGGCCACCCCGGCGGTGGAAACACCATATATTTT.

The rearrangement links TRBV12-5 to TRBJ2-3, with D possibly TRBD1 on 6 matching bases. The length of the CDR3 is 16 residues. V was shortened by 1 base and J by 4 bases, with 15 bases between the two germline ends. Germline V CDR1 and CDR2: LGHNT, FRNRAP. CDR3 loop: CASGLALQGFADTQYF. CDR3 sequence (DNA): TGTGCTAGTGGTTTGGCGCTACAGGGCTTTGCAGATACGCAGTATTTT.

The rearrangement uses TRBV7-2 and TRBJ2-1, with D possibly TRBD2 on 5 matching bases. Germline V gene sequence: CDR1 SGHTA, CDR2 FQGNSA. V lost 3 bases, J lost 1 base, and 7 bases lay in between. This CDR3 contains 14 residues. The CDR3 region is CASSLPGSYNEQFF. CDR3 DNA: TGTGCCAGCAGCTTGCCGGGGTCCTACAATGAGCAGTTCTTC. The whole variable domain, remainder taken from reference TRBV7-2 and TRBJ2-1, is GAGVSQSPSNKVTEKGKDVELRCDPISGHTALYWYRQSLGQGLEFLIYFQGNSAPDKSGLPSDRFSAERTGGSVSTLTIQRTQQEDSAVYLCASSLPGSYNEQFFGPGTRLTVL.

This sequence joins TRBV5-6 and TRBJ1-2; unclear D gene. Trimming removed 2 bases from V and 7 bases from J, with 9 bases in between. This CDR3 has 12 residues. CDR1 and CDR2 from the germline V gene are SGHDT and YYEEEE. The CDR3 coding sequence is TGTGCCAGCAGCTTAACCGGGTCTGGCTACACCTTC. Its translation: CASSLTGSGYTF.

V and J are TRBV7-3 and TRBJ2-1; 8 nucleotides match TRBD1. This CDR3 is built from 13 residues. J lost 9 bases, V lost 5 bases, and 6 bases had no gene match. The germline V gene encodes CDR1 SGHTA and CDR2 FQGTGA. The CDR3 coding sequence is TGTGCCAGCAGCGCCGGACAGGGTTCTGAGCAGTTCTTC. Protein sequence: CASSAGQGSEQFF.